This T cell receptor (beta chain) is drawn from a study of T cell responses to AZD1222 COVID-19 vaccine. The data were produced by immunoSEQ multiplex PCR, yet TCRdb's version contains in-frame clones alone and is incomplete. The top ten clones hold more than 14% of a sample with roughly 51,000 clones, 89% of them seen once. The CDR3 has 16 residues. Germline V gene data show CDR1 as SGHRS and CDR2 as YFSETQ. V gave up 4 bases and J gave up 6 bases, with 23 bases separating them. This clone appeared a few times. The rearrangement uses TRBV5-1 and TRBJ2-7, with D perhaps matching TRBD1 or TRBD2 (6 bases each). The sequence derives from an adult who received the AZD1222 COVID-19 vaccine. Specimen: peripheral blood, collected 28 days after the second AZD1222 dose. As DNA, the CDR3 is TGCGCCAGCAGCCCCTTCCGACCCAGCAGGGGAGGCGAGCAGTACTTC. This sequence encodes CASSPFRPSRGGEQYF.